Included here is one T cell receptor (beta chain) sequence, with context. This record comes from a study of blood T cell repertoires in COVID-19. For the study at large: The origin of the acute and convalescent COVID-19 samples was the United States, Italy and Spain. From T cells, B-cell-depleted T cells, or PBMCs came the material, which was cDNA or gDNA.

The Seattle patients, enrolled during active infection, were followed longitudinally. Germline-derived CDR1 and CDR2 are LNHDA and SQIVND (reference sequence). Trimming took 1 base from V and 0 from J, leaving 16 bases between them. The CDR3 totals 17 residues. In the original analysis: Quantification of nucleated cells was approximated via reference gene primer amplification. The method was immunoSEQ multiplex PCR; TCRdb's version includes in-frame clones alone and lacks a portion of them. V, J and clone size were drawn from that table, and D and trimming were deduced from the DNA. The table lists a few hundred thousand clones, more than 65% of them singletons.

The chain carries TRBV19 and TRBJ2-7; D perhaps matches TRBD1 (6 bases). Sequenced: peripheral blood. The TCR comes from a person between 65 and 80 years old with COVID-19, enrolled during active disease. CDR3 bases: TGTGCCAGTAGTATAGGAGGGGGACGTCAGGCCTCCTACGAGCAGTACTTC. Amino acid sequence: CASSIGGGRQASYEQYF. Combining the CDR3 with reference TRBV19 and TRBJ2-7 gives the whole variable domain DGGITQSPKYLFRKEGQNVTLSCEQNLNHDAMYWYRQDPGQGLRLIYYSQIVNDFQKGDIAEGYSVSREKKESFPLTVTSAQKNPTAFYLCASSIGGGRQASYEQYFGPGTRLTVT.